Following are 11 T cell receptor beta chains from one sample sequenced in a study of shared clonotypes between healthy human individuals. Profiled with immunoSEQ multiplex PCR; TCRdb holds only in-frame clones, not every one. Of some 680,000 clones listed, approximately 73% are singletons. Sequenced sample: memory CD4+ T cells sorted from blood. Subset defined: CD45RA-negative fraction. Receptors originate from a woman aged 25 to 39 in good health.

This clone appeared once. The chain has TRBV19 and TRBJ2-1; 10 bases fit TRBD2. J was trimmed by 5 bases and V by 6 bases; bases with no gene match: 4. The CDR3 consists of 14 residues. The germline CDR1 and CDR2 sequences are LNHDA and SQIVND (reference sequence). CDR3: CASSGTSVDNEQFF. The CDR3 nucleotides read TGTGCCAGTAGCGGGACTAGCGTCGACAATGAGCAGTTCTTC.

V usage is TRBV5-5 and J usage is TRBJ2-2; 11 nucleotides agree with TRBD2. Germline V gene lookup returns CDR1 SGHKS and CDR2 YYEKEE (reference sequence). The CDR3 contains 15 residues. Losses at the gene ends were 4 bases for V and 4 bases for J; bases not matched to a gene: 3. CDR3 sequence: CASSGGLAVTGELFF. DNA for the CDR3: TGTGCCAGCAGCGGGGGACTAGCGGTCACCGGGGAGCTGTTTTTT.

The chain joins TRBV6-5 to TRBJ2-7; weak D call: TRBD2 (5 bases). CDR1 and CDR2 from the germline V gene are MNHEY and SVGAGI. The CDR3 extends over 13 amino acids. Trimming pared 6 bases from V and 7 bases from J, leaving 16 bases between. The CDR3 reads CASRSRTRGEQYF. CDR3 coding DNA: TGTGCCAGCAGGAGCCGCACCCGGGGTGAGCAGTACTTC.

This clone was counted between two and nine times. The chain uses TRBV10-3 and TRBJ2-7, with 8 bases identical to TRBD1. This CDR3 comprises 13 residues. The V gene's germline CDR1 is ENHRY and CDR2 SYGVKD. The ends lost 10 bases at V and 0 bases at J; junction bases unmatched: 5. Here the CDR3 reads CATSGQASYEQYF. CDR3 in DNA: TGTGCCACCTCGGGACAGGCCTCCTACGAGCAGTACTTC.

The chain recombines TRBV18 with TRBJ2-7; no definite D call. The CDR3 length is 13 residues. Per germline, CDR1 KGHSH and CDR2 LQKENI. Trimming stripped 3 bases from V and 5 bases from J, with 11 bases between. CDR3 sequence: CASSPASGNEQYF. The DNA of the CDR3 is TGTGCCAGCTCACCCGCCTCTGGGAACGAGCAGTACTTC.

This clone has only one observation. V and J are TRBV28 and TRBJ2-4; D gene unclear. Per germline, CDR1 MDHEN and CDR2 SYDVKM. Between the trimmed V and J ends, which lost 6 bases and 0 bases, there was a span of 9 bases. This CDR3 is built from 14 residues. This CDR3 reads CASREELAKNIQYF. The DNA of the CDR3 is TGTGCCAGCAGAGAGGAGCTAGCCAAAAACATTCAGTACTTC.

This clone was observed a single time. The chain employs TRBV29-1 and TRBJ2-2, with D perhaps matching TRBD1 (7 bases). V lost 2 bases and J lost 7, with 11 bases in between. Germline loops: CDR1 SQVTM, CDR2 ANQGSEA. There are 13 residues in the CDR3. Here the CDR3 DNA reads TGCAGCGTTGAACTTCAGGGGGGCGGGGAGCTGTTTTTT. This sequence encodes CSVELQGGGELFF.

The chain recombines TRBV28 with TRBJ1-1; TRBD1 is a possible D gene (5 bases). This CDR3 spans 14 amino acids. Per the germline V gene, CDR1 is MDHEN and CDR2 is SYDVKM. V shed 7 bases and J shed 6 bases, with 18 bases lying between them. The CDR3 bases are TGTGCCAGCAAATCCCGCAGGGAAAGACCTGAAGCTTTCTTT. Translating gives CASKSRRERPEAFF.

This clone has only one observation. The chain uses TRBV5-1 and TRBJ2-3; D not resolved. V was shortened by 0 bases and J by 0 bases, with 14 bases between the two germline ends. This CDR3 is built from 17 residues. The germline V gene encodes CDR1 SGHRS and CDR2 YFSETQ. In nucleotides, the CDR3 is TGCGCCAGCAGCTTGGCCGCGGAGACACATAGCACAGATACGCAGTATTTT. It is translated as CASSLAAETHSTDTQYF.

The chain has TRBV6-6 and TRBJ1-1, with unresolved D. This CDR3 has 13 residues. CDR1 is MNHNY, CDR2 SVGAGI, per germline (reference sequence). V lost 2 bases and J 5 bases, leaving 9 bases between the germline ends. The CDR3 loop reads CASSYDAGTEAFF. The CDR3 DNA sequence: TGTGCCAGCAGTTACGATGCGGGGACTGAAGCTTTCTTT.

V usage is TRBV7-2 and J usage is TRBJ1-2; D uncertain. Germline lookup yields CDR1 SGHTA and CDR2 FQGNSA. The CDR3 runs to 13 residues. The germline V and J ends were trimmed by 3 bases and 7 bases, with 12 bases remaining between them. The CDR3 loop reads CASSLVGMGGYTF. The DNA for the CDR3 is TGTGCCAGCAGCTTGGTAGGGATGGGTGGCTACACCTTC.